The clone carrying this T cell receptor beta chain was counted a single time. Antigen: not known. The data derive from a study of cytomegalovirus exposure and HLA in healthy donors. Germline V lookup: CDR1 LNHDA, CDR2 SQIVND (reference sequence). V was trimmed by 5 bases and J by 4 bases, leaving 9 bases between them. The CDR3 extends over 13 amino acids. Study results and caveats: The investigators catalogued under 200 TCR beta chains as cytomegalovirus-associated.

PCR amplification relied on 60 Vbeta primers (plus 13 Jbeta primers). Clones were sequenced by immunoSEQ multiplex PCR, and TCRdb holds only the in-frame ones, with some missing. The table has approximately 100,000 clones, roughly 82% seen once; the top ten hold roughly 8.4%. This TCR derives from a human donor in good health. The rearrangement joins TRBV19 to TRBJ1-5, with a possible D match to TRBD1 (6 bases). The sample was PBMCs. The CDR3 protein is CASSRTANQPQHF. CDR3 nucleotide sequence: TGTGCCAGTAGTCGGACAGCAAATCAGCCCCAGCATTTT. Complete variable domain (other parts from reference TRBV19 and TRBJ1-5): DGGITQSPKYLFRKEGQNVTLSCEQNLNHDAMYWYRQDPGQGLRLIYYSQIVNDFQKGDIAEGYSVSREKKESFPLTVTSAQKNPTAFYLCASSRTANQPQHFGDGTRLSIL.